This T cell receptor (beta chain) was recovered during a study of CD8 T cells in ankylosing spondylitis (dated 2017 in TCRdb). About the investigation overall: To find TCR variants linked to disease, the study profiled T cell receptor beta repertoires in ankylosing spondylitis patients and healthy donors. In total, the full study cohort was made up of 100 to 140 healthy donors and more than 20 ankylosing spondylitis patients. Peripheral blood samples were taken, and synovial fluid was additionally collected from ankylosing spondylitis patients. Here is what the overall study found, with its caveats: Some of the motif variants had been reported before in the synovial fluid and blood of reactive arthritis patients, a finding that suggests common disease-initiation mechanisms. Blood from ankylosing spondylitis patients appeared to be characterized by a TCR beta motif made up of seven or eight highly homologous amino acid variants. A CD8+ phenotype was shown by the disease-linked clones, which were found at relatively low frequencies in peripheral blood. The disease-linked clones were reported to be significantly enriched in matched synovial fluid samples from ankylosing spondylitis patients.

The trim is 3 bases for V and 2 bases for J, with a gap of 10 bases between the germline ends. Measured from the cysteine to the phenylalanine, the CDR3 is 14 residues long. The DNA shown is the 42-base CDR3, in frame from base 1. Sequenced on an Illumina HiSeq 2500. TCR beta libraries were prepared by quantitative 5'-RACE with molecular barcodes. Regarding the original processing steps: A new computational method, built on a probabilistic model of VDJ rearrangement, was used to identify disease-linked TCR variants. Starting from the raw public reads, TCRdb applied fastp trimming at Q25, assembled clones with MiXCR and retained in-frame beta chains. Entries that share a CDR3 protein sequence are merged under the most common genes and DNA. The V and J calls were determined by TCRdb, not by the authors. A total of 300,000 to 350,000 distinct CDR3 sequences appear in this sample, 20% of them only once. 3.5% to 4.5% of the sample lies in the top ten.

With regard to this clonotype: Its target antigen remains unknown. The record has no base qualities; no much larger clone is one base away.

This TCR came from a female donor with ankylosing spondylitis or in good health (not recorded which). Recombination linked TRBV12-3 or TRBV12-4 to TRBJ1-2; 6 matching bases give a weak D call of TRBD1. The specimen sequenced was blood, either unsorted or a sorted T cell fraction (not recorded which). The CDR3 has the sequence CASSFRRGNYGYTF. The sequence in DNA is TGTGCCAGCAGTTTTAGGAGGGGGAACTATGGCTACACCTTC.